The entry below describes one T cell receptor beta chain. RNA transcripts were the template for amplifying TCR beta CDR3 regions. An initial round of RT-PCR targeting the TCR CDR3 relied on the HTBI primer set. Each CDR3 protein gets one entry after TCRdb re-called the multiplex PCR reads with MiXCR. The sample includes 560,000 or so distinct CDR3 sequences, about half of them seen just once. These data are taken from a study of T cells in Graves' hyperthyroidism and ophthalmopathy. The CDR3 is 14 residues long. CDR1 SEHNR and CDR2 FQNEAQ come from the germline V gene (reference sequence). The V end was cut by 5 bases, the J end by 8 bases, with 15 bases between.

Sequenced: peripheral blood or thyroid tissue (not recorded which). The rearrangement links TRBV7-9 to TRBJ1-4; D uncertain. This clonotype was obtained from a woman under 30 with Graves' hyperthyroidism. The CDR3 protein is CASSLRSFKEKLFF. As DNA, the CDR3 is TGTGCCAGCAGCCTGAGGAGCTTTAAGGAAAAACTGTTTTTT.